What follows are 6 T cell receptor beta chains derived from one specimen sequenced in a study of shared clonotypes between healthy human individuals. Libraries were prepared by immunoSEQ multiplex PCR; TCRdb keeps only in-frame clonotypes and omits some of them. The data contain some 700,000 clones, roughly 88% of them singletons. Sequenced material: memory CD8+ T cells from PBMCs. The subset denotes: CD45RO+ cells pooled with CCR7-negative TemRA cells. The receptor set was obtained from a man younger than 30 in good health. Some clones in this sample may be carry-over from other donors' samples.

The CDR3 nucleotides read TGTGCCAGCAGCAAAGAAACCTTGGAGACCCAGTACTTC. Translation: CASSKETLETQYF. The chain has TRBV21-1 and TRBJ2-5. TRBV21-1 is annotated as a pseudogene. CDR3 length: 13 residues.

This clone was observed once. V usage is TRBV28 and J usage is TRBJ2-7, with D maybe TRBD1 (5 bases). Germline-derived CDR1 and CDR2 are MDHEN and SYDVKM. V was pared by 4 bases and J by 2 bases, with 15 bases between. CDR3 length equals 15 residues. CDR3 DNA sequence: TGTGCCAGCAGTTCCATCCGTGGGGCCCCCTACGAGCAGTACTTC. Amino acids: CASSSIRGAPYEQYF.

The rearrangement joins TRBV27 to TRBJ2-2, with D possibly being TRBD2 (5 bases). The V and J ends lost 5 bases and 5 bases respectively, with 27 bases between them. The germline V gene has CDR1 MNHEY and CDR2 SMNVEV (reference sequence). The CDR3 consists of 19 residues. CDR3 nucleotide sequence: TGTGCCAGCAGTCGACTCCTGGACTTTCCCCGAGAGGGTACCGGGGAGCTGTTTTTT. Residues: CASSRLLDFPREGTGELFF.

The rearrangement joins TRBV28 to TRBJ2-3; D gene uncertain. Trimming took off 2 bases at V and 3 bases at J, with 6 bases between the two ends. Germline V gene lookup returns CDR1 MDHEN and CDR2 SYDVKM. The CDR3 has 13 residues. CDR3 residues: CASSLMRTDTQYF. In nucleotides, the CDR3 is TGTGCCAGCAGTTTAATGAGGACAGATACGCAGTATTTT.

V gene TRBV11-2 combines with J gene TRBJ2-1; 10 positions match TRBD1. With V trimmed by 3 bases and J by 3 bases, 5 bases remained unmatched. The CDR3 extends over 16 amino acids. CDR1 is SGHAT and CDR2 is FQNNGV in the germline V gene. The CDR3 bases are TGTGCCAGCAGCTTTTTGACAGGGGGCTTCTACAATGAGCAGTTCTTC. The encoded protein is CASSFLTGGFYNEQFF.

The chain recombines TRBV11-2 with TRBJ1-1; tentatively, D is TRBD1 (5 bases). Trimming left V 5 bases short and J 3 bases short, with 16 bases between. CDR1 SGHAT and CDR2 FQNNGV come from the germline V gene. The CDR3 extends over 15 amino acids. The CDR3 coding sequence is TGTGCCAGCAGCAGATGGGGGGATTATGACACTGAAGCTTTCTTT. Amino acids: CASSRWGDYDTEAFF. The full variable domain, rest sourced from reference TRBV11-2 and TRBJ1-1, is EAGVAQSPRYKIIEKRQSVAFWCNPISGHATLYWYQQILGQGPKLLIQFQNNGVVDDSQLPKDRFSAERLKGVDSTLKIQPAKLEDSAVYLCASSRWGDYDTEAFFGQGTRLTVV.